This T cell receptor beta chain was sequenced for a study of beta chain features in type 1 diabetes. Sorted CD4+ subsets: naive, central memory, regulatory, stem cell-like memory (CD45RO/CCR7/CD25/CD127/CD95/CD27 panel). General study points: Naive, central memory and Treg TCRB repertoires seemed to resemble each other more closely in patients than they did in healthy donors. Patients with Type 1 diabetes showed moderately but significantly shorter TCRB CDR3s in all four CD4+ subsets.

Since all of the isolated RNA was reverse transcribed, expressed TCRB transcripts were what got sequenced. The assay was immunoSEQ multiplex PCR, and TCRdb's table has in-frame clones only and misses some. The table lists about 290,000 clones, roughly 8% of them singletons. In the case of this clone: Its cognate antigen is unknown.

This clonotype was obtained from a woman between 18 and 29 years old in good health. Sequencing used central memory CD4+ T cells from blood.

In nucleotides, the CDR3 is TGTGCCAGCAGGGAGGACGTAACCTACGAGCAGTACTTC. Protein: CASREDVTYEQYF. This chain joins TRBV5-4 and TRBJ2-7; D might be TRBD2 (5 bases). This CDR3 is 13 amino acids long. V was shortened by 5 bases and J by 2 bases, with 11 bases between the two germline ends. CDR1 SGHNT and CDR2 YYREEE come from the germline V gene (reference sequence).